The 24 T cell receptor beta chains below all came from one sample that was sequenced in a study of T cell changes during pregnancy in multiple sclerosis. Here immunoSEQ multiplex PCR was the method, and the copy in TCRdb shows in-frame clones only, minus some. The sample yields approximately 46,000 clones, around 92% seen once. The sequenced sample was CD8+ T cells from peripheral blood mononuclear cells, obtained after pregnancy. The origin of the receptors is a female donor with multiple sclerosis, enrolled in a pregnancy study.

V gene TRBV9 combines with J gene TRBJ1-2, with 8 bases matching TRBD1. The CDR3 covers 15 residues. With V trimmed by 4 bases and J by 4 bases, 9 bases remained unmatched. The germline gives CDR1 SGDLS, CDR2 YYNGEE. Written as DNA, the CDR3 is TGTGCCAGCAGCCCGGGACAGGTTGATTCCTATGGCTACACCTTC. The encoded protein is CASSPGQVDSYGYTF. Looking up the rest from reference TRBV9 and TRBJ1-2 gives the full variable domain: DSGVTQTPKHLITATGQRVTLRCSPRSGDLSVYWYQQSLDQGLQFLIQYYNGEERAKGNILERFSAQQFPDLHSELNLSSLELGDSALYFCASSPGQVDSYGYTFGSGTRLTVV.

The chain carries TRBV7-9 and TRBJ2-7, with TRBD1 identical over 12 bases. Germline loops: CDR1 SEHNR, CDR2 FQNEAQ (reference sequence). The trim removed 4 bases at V and 2 bases at J, leaving 9 bases unmatched. This CDR3 is 17 amino acids long. The CDR3 bases are TGTGCCAGCAGCTCCACCGACGGGACAGGGGGCCCCTACGAGCAGTACTTC. This encodes CASSSTDGTGGPYEQYF.

The genes are TRBV6-1 and TRBJ2-7; TRBD2 matches at 8 bases. With V trimmed by 1 base and J by 1 base, 6 bases remained unmatched. The CDR3 has 16 amino acids. Germline V lookup: CDR1 MNHNS, CDR2 SASEGT. In DNA form, the CDR3 reads TGTGCCAGCAGTGAAGAGGAGGGCGGGAGGTCCTACGAGCAGTACTTC. Translation: CASSEEEGGRSYEQYF.

This clone showed up just once. CDR3 sequence reads: CASSLESIGAGSSYEQYF. For the CDR3, the DNA is TGTGCCAGCAGCTTAGAATCTATCGGCGCGGGAAGCTCCTACGAGCAGTACTTC. The gene calls are TRBV11-2 and TRBJ2-7, with D maybe TRBD2 (6 bases). CDR1 is SGHAT and CDR2 is FQNNGV in the germline V gene. With 0 bases removed from V and 0 bases from J, the gap between germline ends came to 18 bases. This CDR3 is built from 18 residues.

This chain connects TRBV11-2 to TRBJ2-5; maybe TRBD1 (5 bases). Germline CDR1 reads SGHAT; CDR2 reads FQNNGV. The CDR3 covers 14 residues. The germline V and J ends were trimmed by 4 bases and 4 bases, with 13 bases remaining between them. CDR3 DNA: TGTGCCAGCAGCTCAAAAATAGGGGCAGAGACCCAGTACTTC. Translated: CASSSKIGAETQYF.

The chain carries TRBV7-6 and TRBJ1-2, with D maybe TRBD1 (6 bases). The CDR3 loop spans 18 amino acids. CDR1 is SGHVS and CDR2 is FNYEAQ in the germline V gene. The V end lost 5 bases, the J end lost 0 bases, and 22 bases lay between the germline ends. The CDR3 sequence: CASSIYPADRDSNYGYTF. The CDR3 nucleotides are TGTGCCAGCAGCATCTACCCCGCGGACAGAGACTCTAACTATGGCTACACCTTC.

V gene TRBV11-2 combines with J gene TRBJ1-3; no definite D call. CDR1 SGHAT and CDR2 FQNNGV come from the germline V gene. V lost 5 bases, J lost 3 bases, and 14 bases lay in between. The CDR3 is made up of 15 amino acids. CDR3 amino acids: CASSTPGGFGNTIYF. The CDR3 bases are TGTGCCAGCAGCACCCCGGGTGGGTTTGGAAACACCATATATTTT.

In DNA form, the CDR3 reads TGTGCCAGCAGCCGACTGGGACAGGGTGATGGCTACACCTTC. Its translation: CASSRLGQGDGYTF. The V call is TRBV14, the J call TRBJ1-2; the match to TRBD1 covers 9 bases. The germline V gene encodes CDR1 SGHDN and CDR2 FVKESK. V lost 4 bases and J lost 6; bases outside the gene matches: 6. The length of the CDR3 is 14 residues.

The genes are TRBV13 and TRBJ1-3, with 7 bases that match TRBD1. This CDR3 is 18 amino acids long. Germline V CDR1 and CDR2: PRHDT, FYEKMQ (reference sequence). The J segment lost 0 bases and the V segment lost 5 bases, leaving 13 bases of the junction unmatched. The CDR3 is CASSDSYTGATSGNTIYF. CDR3 nucleotide sequence: TGTGCCAGCAGCGATAGCTATACAGGGGCAACCTCTGGAAACACCATATATTTT.

J is TRBJ1-2 and V is TRBV6-6, with TRBD1 as a possible D gene (5 bases). The CDR3 loop spans 15 amino acids. With 5 bases removed from V and 4 bases from J, the gap between germline ends came to 17 bases. Germline CDR1 is MNHNY and CDR2 is SVGAGI (reference sequence). The CDR3, as DNA: TGTGCCAGCAGTACTCAGGGCATGTATACCTATGGCTACACCTTC. Amino acids: CASSTQGMYTYGYTF.

The chain has TRBV6-5 and TRBJ2-7; 10 bases match TRBD2. Germline CDR1 reads MNHEY; CDR2 reads SVGAGI. The CDR3 length is 15 residues. Unmatched junction bases numbered 3, after V lost 2 bases and J lost 2 bases. The CDR3 spells CASSYKRGGTYEQYF. The CDR3 DNA is TGTGCCAGCAGTTACAAGCGGGGGGGCACCTACGAGCAGTACTTC.

This clone occurred once. The chain joins TRBV9 to TRBJ2-5, with 7 bases matching TRBD2. V was clipped by 1 base and J by 4 bases; unmatched bases: 7. The germline V gene has CDR1 SGDLS and CDR2 YYNGEE. The CDR3 consists of 15 residues. DNA for the CDR3: TGTGCCAGCAGCGTAATGGGGGGGTGGAGAGAGACCCAGTACTTC. Amino acids: CASSVMGGWRETQYF.

The rearrangement joins TRBV7-9 to TRBJ2-5; TRBD1 agrees at 8 bases. CDR3 length: 16 amino acids. The junction had 8 bases not matched to a gene; V was cut back by 2 bases and J by 3 bases. Germline V gene lookup returns CDR1 SEHNR and CDR2 FQNEAQ (reference sequence). CDR3 in DNA: TGTGCCAGCAGCTTACTGGACGCAGGGGGCGAAGAGACCCAGTACTTC. Protein sequence: CASSLLDAGGEETQYF.

This clone was picked up one time. This chain links TRBV6-5 with TRBJ2-1, with a weak D call TRBD2 (7 bases). Trimming took off 0 bases at V and 7 bases at J, with 10 bases between the two ends. The germline V gene has CDR1 MNHEY and CDR2 SVGAGI. CDR3 length: 14 amino acids. The CDR3 here is CASSYSGGANEQFF. CDR3 DNA sequence: TGTGCCAGCAGTTACTCGGGGGGGGCAAATGAGCAGTTCTTC.

The V gene is TRBV5-6, the J gene TRBJ1-2, with 12 bases that match TRBD1. The germline V gene has CDR1 SGHDT and CDR2 YYEEEE. The CDR3 sequence is 15 residues long. V trimming: 4 bases; J trimming: 5 bases; junction bases outside the gene matches: 6. CDR3 sequence reads: CASSGTGGAFYGYTF. The CDR3 DNA sequence: TGTGCCAGCAGCGGGACAGGGGGCGCGTTTTATGGCTACACCTTC.

This chain links TRBV9 with TRBJ1-1; D possibly corresponds to TRBD1 (6 bases). Germline CDR1 and CDR2: SGDLS and YYNGEE. The CDR3 covers 13 residues. V was clipped by 3 bases and J by 7 bases, with 13 bases between them. The CDR3 DNA follows: TGTGCCAGCAGCGCCTCCGGGACACGTGAAGCTTTCTTT. It codes for CASSASGTREAFF.

V and J are TRBV25-1 and TRBJ2-3; 10 bases match TRBD2. The CDR3 runs to 15 residues. The germline V gene has CDR1 MGHDK and CDR2 SYGVNS. V was clipped by 2 bases and J by 7 bases; unmatched bases: 6. DNA for the CDR3: TGTGCCAGCAGTGAACCAGCGGGAGGGCCCCATACGCAGTATTTT. Translating it yields CASSEPAGGPHTQYF.

In this sample, this clone turned up a few times. V and J are TRBV11-3 and TRBJ2-2; 8 bases fit TRBD2. Germline V gives CDR1 SGHNT, CDR2 YENEEA. Trimming removed 4 bases from V and 2 bases from J; junction bases left unmatched: 3. The CDR3 consists of 15 residues. The CDR3 loop reads CASSSVAGNTGELFF. The CDR3, as DNA: TGTGCCAGCAGCTCGGTAGCGGGAAACACCGGGGAGCTGTTTTTT. Together with reference TRBV11-3 and TRBJ2-2, the CDR3 gives the full variable domain: EAGVVQSPRYKIIEKKQPVAFWCNPISGHNTLYWYLQNLGQGPELLIRYENEEAVDDSQLPKDRFSAERLKGVDSTLKIQPAELGDSAVYLCASSSVAGNTGELFFGEGSRLTVL.

This clone showed up just a few times. The chain links TRBV7-9 to TRBJ1-1; possibly TRBD1 for D (6 bases). Trimming left V 0 bases short and J 3 bases short, with 8 bases between. The germline V gene encodes CDR1 SEHNR and CDR2 FQNEAQ (reference sequence). The CDR3 is 14 amino acids. CDR3 in amino acids: CASSLAQGHTEAFF. For the CDR3, the DNA is TGTGCCAGCAGCTTAGCGCAGGGGCACACTGAAGCTTTCTTT. The full variable domain, rest sourced from reference TRBV7-9 and TRBJ1-1, is DTGVSQNPRHKITKRGQNVTFRCDPISEHNRLYWYRQTLGQGPEFLTYFQNEAQLEKSRLLSDRFSAERPKGSFSTLEIQRTEQGDSAMYLCASSLAQGHTEAFFGQGTRLTVV.

The chain uses TRBV18 and TRBJ2-1, with D uncertain. Per the germline V gene, CDR1 is KGHSH and CDR2 is LQKENI. V lost 5 bases and J 8 bases, leaving 10 bases between the germline ends. The length of the CDR3 is 12 residues. The CDR3 coding sequence is TGTGCCAGCTCATTAACTGACTATGAGCAGTTCTTC. It specifies CASSLTDYEQFF.

This clone appeared a single time. This chain joins TRBV5-6 and TRBJ2-7; no firm D call. This CDR3 is 14 amino acids long. V dropped 2 bases and J dropped 1 base, with 10 bases sitting between them. The germline gives CDR1 SGHDT, CDR2 YYEEEE. The DNA for the CDR3 is TGTGCCAGCAGCTTTTATGGCAGGTCCTACGAGCAGTACTTC. Translating gives CASSFYGRSYEQYF.

This chain joins TRBV25-1 and TRBJ1-2; 7 nucleotides match TRBD1. CDR1 is MGHDK and CDR2 is SYGVNS in the germline V gene. V dropped 3 bases and J dropped 6; count of bases not matched to a gene: 13. The CDR3 is made up of 16 amino acids. CDR3 region: CASSEKDRYSIDGYTF. CDR3 sequence (DNA): TGTGCCAGCAGTGAGAAGGACAGGTACTCTATAGATGGCTACACCTTC.

The V and J genes are TRBV6-5 and TRBJ1-2; 7 bases match TRBD1. This CDR3 has 14 residues. CDR1 and CDR2 (germline): MNHEY, SVGAGI. Trimming at V came to 5 bases and at J to 8 bases, leaving 11 bases not matched to a gene. CDR3 coding DNA: TGTGCCAGCAGTGGCGGGACAGCCTTGTGGGGCTACACCTTC. As protein: CASSGGTALWGYTF.

The J gene is TRBJ2-3, the V gene TRBV4-3, with 8 bases identical to TRBD2. The length of the CDR3 is 14 residues. CDR1 is LGHNA and CDR2 is YSLEER in the germline V gene. V shed 5 bases, J shed 3 bases, and the junction held 4 bases outside the gene matches. This CDR3 is CASSYSGVTDTQYF. DNA of the CDR3: TGCGCCAGCAGCTATAGCGGGGTTACAGATACGCAGTATTTT.